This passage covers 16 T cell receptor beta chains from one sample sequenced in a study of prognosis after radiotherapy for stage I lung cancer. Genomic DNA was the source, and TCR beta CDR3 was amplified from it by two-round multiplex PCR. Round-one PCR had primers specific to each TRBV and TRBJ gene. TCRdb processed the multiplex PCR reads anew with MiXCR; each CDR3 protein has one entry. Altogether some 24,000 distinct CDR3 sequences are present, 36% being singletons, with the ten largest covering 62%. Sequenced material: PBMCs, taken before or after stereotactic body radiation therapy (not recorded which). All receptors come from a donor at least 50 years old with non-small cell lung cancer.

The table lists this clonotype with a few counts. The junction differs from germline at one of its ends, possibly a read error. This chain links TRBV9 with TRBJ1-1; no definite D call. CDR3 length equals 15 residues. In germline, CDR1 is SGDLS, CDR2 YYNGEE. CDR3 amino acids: CAGSPTPGRGTEAFF. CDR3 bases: TGTGCCGGCAGCCCCACCCCGGGAAGAGGGACTGAAGCTTTCTTT.

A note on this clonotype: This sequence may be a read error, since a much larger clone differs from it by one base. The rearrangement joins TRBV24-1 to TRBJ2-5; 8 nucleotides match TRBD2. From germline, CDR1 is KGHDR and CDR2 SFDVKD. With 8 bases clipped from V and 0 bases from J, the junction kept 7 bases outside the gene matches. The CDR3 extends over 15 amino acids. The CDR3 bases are TGTGCCACCATTCCGGCTAGCGGGTACCAAGAGACCCAGTACTTC. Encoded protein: CATIPASGYQETQYF.

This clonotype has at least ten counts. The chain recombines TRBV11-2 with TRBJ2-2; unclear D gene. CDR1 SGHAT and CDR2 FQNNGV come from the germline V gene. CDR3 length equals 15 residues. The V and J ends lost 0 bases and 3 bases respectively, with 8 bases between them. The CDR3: CASSLDTVYTGELFF. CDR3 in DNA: TGTGCCAGCAGCTTAGATACGGTTTACACCGGGGAGCTGTTTTTT.

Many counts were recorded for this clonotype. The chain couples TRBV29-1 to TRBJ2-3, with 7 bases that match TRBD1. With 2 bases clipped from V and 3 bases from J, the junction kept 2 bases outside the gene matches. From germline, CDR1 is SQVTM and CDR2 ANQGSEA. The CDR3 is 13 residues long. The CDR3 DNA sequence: TGCAGCGTTGAATCAGGGGGAACAGATACGCAGTATTTT. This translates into CSVESGGTDTQYF.

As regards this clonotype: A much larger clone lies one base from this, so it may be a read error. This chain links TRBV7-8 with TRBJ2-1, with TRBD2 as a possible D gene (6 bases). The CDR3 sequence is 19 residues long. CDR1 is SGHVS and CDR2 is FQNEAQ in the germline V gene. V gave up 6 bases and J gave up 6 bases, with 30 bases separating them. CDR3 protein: CASSWGSIAAMGFLNEQFF. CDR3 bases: TGTGCCAGCAGTTGGGGGAGTATAGCGGCGATGGGATTCCTCAATGAGCAGTTCTTC.

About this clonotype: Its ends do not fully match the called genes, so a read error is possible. The CDR3 sequence is CASSPNSGTYNGQFF. CDR3 sequence (DNA): TGTGCCAGCAGTCCAAATAGCGGGACCTACAATGGGCAGTTCTTC. The J gene is TRBJ2-1, the V gene TRBV9; TRBD2 agrees at 8 bases. From germline, CDR1 is SGDLS and CDR2 YYNGEE. CDR3 length equals 15 residues. The entire variable domain, with the rest obtained from reference TRBV9 and TRBJ2-1, is as follows: DSGVTQTPKHLITATGQRVTLRCSPRSGDLSVYWYQQSLDQGLQFLIQYYNGEERAKGNILERFSAQQFPDLHSELNLSSLELGDSALYFCASSPNSGTYNGQFFGPGTRLTVL.

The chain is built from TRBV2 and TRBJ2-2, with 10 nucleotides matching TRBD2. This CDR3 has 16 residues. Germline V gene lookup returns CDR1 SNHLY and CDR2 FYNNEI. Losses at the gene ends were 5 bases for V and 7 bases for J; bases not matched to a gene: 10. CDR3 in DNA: TGTGCCAGCAGTTACGGGGCTAGCGGGAGCTTCGGGGAGCTGTTTTTT. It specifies CASSYGASGSFGELFF. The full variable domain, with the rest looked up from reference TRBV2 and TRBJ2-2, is EPEVTQTPSHQVTQMGQEVILRCVPISNHLYFYWYRQILGQKVEFLVSFYNNEISEKSEIFDDQFSVERPDGSNFTLKIRSTKLEDSAMYFCASSYGASGSFGELFFGEGSRLTVL.

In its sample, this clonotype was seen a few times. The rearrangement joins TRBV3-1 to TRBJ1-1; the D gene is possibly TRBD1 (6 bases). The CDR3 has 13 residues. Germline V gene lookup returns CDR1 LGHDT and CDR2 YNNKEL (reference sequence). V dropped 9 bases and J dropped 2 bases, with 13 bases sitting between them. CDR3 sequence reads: CASCGGLNTEAFF. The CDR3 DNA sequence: TGTGCCAGTTGCGGGGGGCTTAACACTGAAGCTTTCTTT.

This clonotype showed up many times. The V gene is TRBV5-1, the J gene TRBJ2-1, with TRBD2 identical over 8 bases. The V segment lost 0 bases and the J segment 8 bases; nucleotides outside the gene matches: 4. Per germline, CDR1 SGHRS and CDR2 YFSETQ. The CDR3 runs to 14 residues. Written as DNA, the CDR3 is TGCGCCAGCAGCTTGGTCGGGGGGGGCGATGAGCAGTTCTTC. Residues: CASSLVGGGDEQFF.

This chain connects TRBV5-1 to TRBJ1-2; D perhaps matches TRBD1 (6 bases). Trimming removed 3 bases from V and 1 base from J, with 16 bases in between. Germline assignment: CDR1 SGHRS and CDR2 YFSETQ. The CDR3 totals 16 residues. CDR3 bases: TGCGCCAGCAGCTCGGGCACAGGGACATTTAACTATGGCTACACCTTC. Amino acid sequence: CASSSGTGTFNYGYTF.

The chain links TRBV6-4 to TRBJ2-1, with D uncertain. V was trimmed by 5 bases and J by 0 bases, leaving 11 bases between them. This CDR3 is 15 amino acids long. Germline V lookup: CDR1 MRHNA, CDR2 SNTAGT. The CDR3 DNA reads TGTGCCAGCAGTCCCTACACTATCTCCTACAATGAGCAGTTCTTC. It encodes CASSPYTISYNEQFF.

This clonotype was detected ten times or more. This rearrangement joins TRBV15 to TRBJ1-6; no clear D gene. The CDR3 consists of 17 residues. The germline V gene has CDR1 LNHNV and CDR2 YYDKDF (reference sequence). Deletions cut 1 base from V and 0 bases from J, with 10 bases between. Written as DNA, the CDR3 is TGTGCCACCAGCAGAGGTCCGACTAGCTCCTATAATTCACCCCTCCACTTT. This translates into CATSRGPTSSYNSPLHF.

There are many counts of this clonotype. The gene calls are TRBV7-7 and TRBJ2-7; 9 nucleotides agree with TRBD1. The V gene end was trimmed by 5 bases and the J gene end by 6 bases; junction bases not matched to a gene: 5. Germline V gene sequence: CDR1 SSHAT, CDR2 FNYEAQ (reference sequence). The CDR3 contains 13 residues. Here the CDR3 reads CASSLGQGAEQYF. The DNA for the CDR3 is TGTGCCAGCAGCCTGGGACAGGGAGCCGAGCAGTACTTC.

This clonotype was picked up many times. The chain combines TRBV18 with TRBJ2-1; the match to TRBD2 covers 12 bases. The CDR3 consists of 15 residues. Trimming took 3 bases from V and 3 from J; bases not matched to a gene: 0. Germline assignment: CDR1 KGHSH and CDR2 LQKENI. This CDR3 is CASSPTSGGYNEQFF. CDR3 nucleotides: TGTGCCAGCTCACCGACTAGCGGGGGCTACAATGAGCAGTTCTTC.

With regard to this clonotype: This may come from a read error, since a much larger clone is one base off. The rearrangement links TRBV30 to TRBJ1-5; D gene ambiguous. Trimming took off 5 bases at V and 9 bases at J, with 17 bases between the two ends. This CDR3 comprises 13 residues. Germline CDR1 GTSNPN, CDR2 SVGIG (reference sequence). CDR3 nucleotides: TGTGCCTGGGCCGGGCCCCTTAAAGGGCCCCAGCATTTT. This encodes CAWAGPLKGPQHF.

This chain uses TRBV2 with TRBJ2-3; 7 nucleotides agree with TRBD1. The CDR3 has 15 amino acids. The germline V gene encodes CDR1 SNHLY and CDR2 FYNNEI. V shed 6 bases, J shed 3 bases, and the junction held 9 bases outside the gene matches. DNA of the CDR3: TGTGCCAGCAGCTCTGACAGGGAAGGGACAGATACGCAGTATTTT. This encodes CASSSDREGTDTQYF.